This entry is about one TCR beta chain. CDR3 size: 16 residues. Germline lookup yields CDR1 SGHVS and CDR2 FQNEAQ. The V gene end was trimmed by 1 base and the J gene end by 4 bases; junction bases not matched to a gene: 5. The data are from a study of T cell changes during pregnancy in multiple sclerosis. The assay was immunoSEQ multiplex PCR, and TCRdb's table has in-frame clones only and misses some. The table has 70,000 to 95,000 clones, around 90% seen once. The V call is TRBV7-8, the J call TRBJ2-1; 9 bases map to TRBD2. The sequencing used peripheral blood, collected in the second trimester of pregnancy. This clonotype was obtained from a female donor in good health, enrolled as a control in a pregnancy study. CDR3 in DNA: TGTGCCAGCAGCTTAGTGGGCGGGGGGGCTTACAATGAGCAGTTCTTC. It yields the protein CASSLVGGGAYNEQFF.